Following are 21 T cell receptor beta chains from one sample sequenced in a study of T cells in localized non-small cell lung cancer. Clones were read by immunoSEQ multiplex PCR, and TCRdb kept only the in-frame ones, dropping some. The sample has 1,500 to 2,000 clones; 27% are singletons. This sample comprised lung tumor tissue, obtained before any cancer treatment. Every receptor here comes from a woman aged 35 to 69 with stage I lung adenocarcinoma.

This clone is medium-sized in the sample. V gene TRBV9 combines with J gene TRBJ2-7; possible D gene TRBD2, 6 bases. The CDR3 spans 15 residues. V shed 2 bases and J shed 6 bases, with 18 bases lying between them. Germline CDR1 SGDLS, CDR2 YYNGEE. The CDR3 DNA is TGTGCCAGCAGCGTGCGGGACGGCCCTTTTGGCGAGCAGTACTTC. Translating it yields CASSVRDGPFGEQYF.

The V gene is TRBV7-6, the J gene TRBJ1-4; D possibly corresponds to TRBD1 (6 bases). CDR3 length: 15 residues. Germline V gene data show CDR1 as SGHVS and CDR2 as FNYEAQ. Trimming cost V 4 bases and J 8 bases, with 17 bases left between them. Written as DNA, the CDR3 is TGTGCCAGCAGCTCCACAGGGACGTTTCGCGAAAAACTGTTTTTT. Encoded protein: CASSSTGTFREKLFF.

This sequence joins TRBV30 and TRBJ2-5; D is uncertain. Trimming left V 0 bases short and J 5 bases short, with 10 bases between. The germline gives CDR1 GTSNPN, CDR2 SVGIG (reference sequence). The CDR3 contains 13 residues. CDR3 bases: TGTGCCTGGAGTGTCGACTTGCAGGAGACCCAGTACTTC. This gives the protein CAWSVDLQETQYF.

This clone appeared once. The chain recombines TRBV30 with TRBJ2-2; a possible D gene is TRBD2 (6 bases). The CDR3 extends over 15 amino acids. Trimming cost V 1 base and J 3 bases, with 12 bases left between them. Germline CDR1 GTSNPN, CDR2 SVGIG (reference sequence). As DNA, the CDR3 is TGTGCCTGGAGTGCGGGGGAAGTGGACACCGGGGAGCTGTTTTTT. Its translation: CAWSAGEVDTGELFF.

The chain has TRBV16 and TRBJ2-1, with unresolved D. The CDR3 spans 11 residues. Germline V gene lookup returns CDR1 KGHSY and CDR2 FQNENV. Trimming stripped 4 bases from V and 5 bases from J, with 3 bases between. CDR3 sequence: CASSPHNEQFF. CDR3 coding DNA: TGTGCCAGCAGCCCGCACAATGAGCAGTTCTTC. Using reference TRBV16 and TRBJ2-1 for the parts outside the CDR3, the full variable domain is GEEVAQTPKHLVRGEGQKAKLYCAPIKGHSYVFWYQQVLKNEFKFLISFQNENVFDETGMPKERFSAKCLPNSPCSLEIQATKLEDSAVYFCASSPHNEQFFGPGTRLTVL.

The sample holds a few counts of this clone. This chain uses TRBV10-3 with TRBJ2-7; D is unresolved. V lost 0 bases, J lost 2 bases, and 11 bases lay in between. CDR1 and CDR2 (germline): ENHRY, SYGVKD. This CDR3 has 15 residues. The CDR3 sequence: CAISESLSAAYEQYF. The CDR3 DNA follows: TGTGCCATCAGTGAGTCCCTTTCCGCCGCCTACGAGCAGTACTTC.

The rearrangement joins TRBV4-1 to TRBJ1-1; D is uncertain. V was cut by 4 bases and J by 1 base, with 22 bases left in between. CDR3 length equals 18 residues. Germline CDR1 reads MGHRA; CDR2 reads YSYEKL. CDR3 loop: CASSRSWKDRQTNTEAFF. The CDR3, as DNA: TGCGCCAGCAGCCGGTCCTGGAAGGACCGGCAGACGAACACTGAAGCTTTCTTT.

By sample fraction, this clone is large. V gene TRBV30 combines with J gene TRBJ1-3; D perhaps matches TRBD1 (5 bases). The V gene lost 2 bases and the J gene lost 2 bases, with 10 bases spanning the gap. CDR1 and CDR2 from the germline V gene are GTSNPN and SVGIG (reference sequence). CDR3 length equals 14 residues. The CDR3 coding sequence is TGTGCCTGGAGTTTACAGGTTGCTGGAAACACCATATATTTT. This translates into CAWSLQVAGNTIYF.

DNA for the CDR3: TGCAGCGGGGGATGGGGACTAGCGGGAGCTCAGGATACGCAGTATTTT. Protein product: CSGGWGLAGAQDTQYF. The chain employs TRBV29-1 and TRBJ2-3, with TRBD2 matching 14 bases. Germline CDR1 SQVTM, CDR2 ANQGSEA. CDR3 length: 16 residues. Trimming at V came to 7 bases and at J to 6 bases, leaving 12 bases not matched to a gene.

The rearrangement joins TRBV2 to TRBJ2-3; D remains ambiguous. The CDR3 runs to 15 residues. The V end lost 7 bases, the J end lost 0 bases, and 14 bases lay between the germline ends. CDR1 is SNHLY, CDR2 FYNNEI, per germline. Here the CDR3 reads CASNIVFFSTDTQYF. The CDR3 DNA reads as TGTGCCAGCAATATTGTCTTCTTTAGCACAGATACGCAGTATTTT.

This clone was observed a few times. The rearrangement links TRBV23-1 to TRBJ1-3, with TRBD1 identical over 8 bases. Being an ORF, TRBV23-1 has a function that is uncertain. V gave up 6 bases and J gave up 8 bases; unmatched junction bases: 18. The CDR3 extends over 17 amino acids. The CDR3 spells CASSLRYKGQGLYTIYF. The CDR3 coding sequence is TGCGCCAGCAGCCTCCGATATAAAGGACAGGGTCTATACACCATATATTTT.

This sequence joins TRBV18 and TRBJ2-7; D might be TRBD1 or TRBD2, each matching 6 bases. This CDR3 region has 16 residues. The V end lost 1 base, the J end lost 6 bases, and 19 bases lay between the germline ends. The germline gives CDR1 KGHSH, CDR2 LQKENI. DNA of the CDR3: TGTGCCAGCTCACCACTCCTTTGGGGGGCTAAAAGCGAGCAGTACTTC. Translating gives CASSPLLWGAKSEQYF.

This clone was counted a few times. The gene calls are TRBV11-3 and TRBJ2-7, with D hard to call. CDR3 size: 15 residues. The germline CDR1 and CDR2 sequences are SGHNT and YENEEA. V was shortened by 3 bases and J by 0 bases, with 12 bases between the two germline ends. Here the CDR3 reads CASSLRPWGSYEQYF. The DNA for the CDR3 is TGTGCCAGCAGCTTGAGACCTTGGGGCTCCTACGAGCAGTACTTC.

The sample holds a few counts of this clone. The CDR3 coding sequence is TGTGCCAGCAGTGAAGGGCAGGGGCTAGGGGACACTGAAGCTTTCTTT. Its translation: CASSEGQGLGDTEAFF. The chain recombines TRBV9 with TRBJ1-1; D is possibly TRBD1 (6 bases). V was pared by 5 bases and J by 3 bases, with 20 bases between. CDR1 SGDLS and CDR2 YYNGEE come from the germline V gene. There are 16 residues in the CDR3.

This clone has just a few counts. V gene TRBV19 combines with J gene TRBJ1-2; 7 nucleotides line up with TRBD1. Trimming removed 5 bases from V and 7 bases from J; junction bases left unmatched: 7. Germline-derived CDR1 and CDR2 are LNHDA and SQIVND (reference sequence). This CDR3 is built from 13 residues. CDR3 coding DNA: TGTGCCAGTAGTTACAGGGGTAATTCTGGCTACACCTTC. Translation: CASSYRGNSGYTF.

The CDR3 DNA is TGCACCAGTTTCCCAGGGAGTGGAAACACCATATATTTT. It codes for CTSFPGSGNTIYF. The chain carries TRBV1 and TRBJ1-3. TRBV1 is shown as a pseudogene. The CDR3 is 13 residues long.

This clone was detected once. The V call is TRBV9, the J call TRBJ2-3; a weak D match, TRBD2 (5 bases). Trimming left V 6 bases short and J 6 bases short, with 17 bases between. CDR3 length equals 14 residues. Germline loops: CDR1 SGDLS, CDR2 YYNGEE. The CDR3 protein is CASNKRGLRDTQYF. The CDR3 DNA sequence: TGTGCCAGCAATAAGCGAGGGCTCAGGGATACGCAGTATTTT.

This clone came up a few times. The gene calls are TRBV11-3 and TRBJ1-1; D perhaps matches TRBD1 (6 bases). Trimming cost V 3 bases and J 1 base, with 15 bases left between them. The CDR3 has 16 residues. In germline, CDR1 is SGHNT, CDR2 YENEEA. The CDR3 spells CASSLGGGYTNTEAFF. Here the CDR3 DNA reads TGTGCCAGCAGCTTGGGGGGCGGCTATACGAACACTGAAGCTTTCTTT.

This clone has just a few counts. The chain has TRBV6-8 and TRBJ2-7, with 15 bases lining up with TRBD2. In germline, CDR1 is MNHGY, CDR2 SAAAGT. The ends lost 5 bases at V and 2 bases at J; junction bases unmatched: 7. This CDR3 spans 17 amino acids. The CDR3 DNA reads TGTGCCAGCAGTGAGGGACTAGCGGGGGGACCTACCTACGAGCAGTACTTC. This sequence encodes CASSEGLAGGPTYEQYF.

This chain uses TRBV11-3 with TRBJ2-5, with D tentatively TRBD1 or TRBD2 (5 bases each). Germline CDR1 SGHNT, CDR2 YENEEA. Trimming cost V 5 bases and J 1 base, with 20 bases left between them. This CDR3 contains 17 residues. This CDR3 reads CASSRSLMGDLQETQYF. The DNA for the CDR3 is TGTGCCAGCAGCCGCTCCCTGATGGGGGACCTCCAAGAGACCCAGTACTTC.

V and J are TRBV27 and TRBJ2-1, with D perhaps assigned TRBD1 or TRBD2 (6 bases each). Germline values: CDR1 MNHEY, CDR2 SMNVEV (reference sequence). Trimming cost V 5 bases and J 8 bases, with 19 bases left between them. CDR3 length: 15 residues. The CDR3 DNA follows: TGTGCCAGCAGTCCAGTGGAGGGGCCAGGGGATGAGCAGTTCTTC. Protein: CASSPVEGPGDEQFF.